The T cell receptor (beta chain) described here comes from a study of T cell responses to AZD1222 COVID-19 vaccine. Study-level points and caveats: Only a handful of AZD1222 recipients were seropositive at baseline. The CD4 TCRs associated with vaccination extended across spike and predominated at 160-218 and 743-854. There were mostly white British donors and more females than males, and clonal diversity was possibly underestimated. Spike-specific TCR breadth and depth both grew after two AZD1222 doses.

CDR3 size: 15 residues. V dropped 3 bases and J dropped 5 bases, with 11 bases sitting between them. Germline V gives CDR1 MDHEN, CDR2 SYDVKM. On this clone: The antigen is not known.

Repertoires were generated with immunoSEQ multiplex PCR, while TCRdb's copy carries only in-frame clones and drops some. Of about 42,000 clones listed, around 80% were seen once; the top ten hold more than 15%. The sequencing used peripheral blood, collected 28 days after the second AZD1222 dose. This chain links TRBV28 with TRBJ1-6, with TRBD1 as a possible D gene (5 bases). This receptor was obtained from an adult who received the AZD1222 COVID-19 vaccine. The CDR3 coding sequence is TGTGCCAGCAGTTTGAGGCAGGGAGATAATTCACCCCTCCACTTT. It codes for CASSLRQGDNSPLHF.